Described below is a single T cell receptor beta chain sequence and its context. This sample stems from a study of OX40 agonist ivuxolimab in advanced cancers. Unmatched junction bases numbered 8, after V lost 5 bases and J lost 7 bases. The CDR3 runs 14 residues. Germline V lookup: CDR1 LNHNV, CDR2 YYDKDF (reference sequence). The data were produced by immunoSEQ multiplex PCR, yet TCRdb's version contains in-frame clones alone and is incomplete. The sample shows 65,000 to 90,000 clones, 70% to 90% of them seen only once. This sequence originates from an adult with an advanced solid tumor such as melanoma, head and neck, liver or kidney cancer. The V call is TRBV15, the J call TRBJ2-1, with 7 nucleotides matching TRBD1. The material was CD4+ or CD8+ T cells sorted from blood, obtained in a trial of the OX40 agonist ivuxolimab. The CDR3 is CATSRGQTGNEQFF. The CDR3 bases are TGTGCCACCAGCCGGGGACAGACGGGGAATGAGCAGTTCTTC.